The clone carrying this T cell receptor (beta chain) has just a few counts. Next came a second PCR, run for about 7 to 12 cycles, which used a sample-barcoded 5' primer along with a J-beta primer mix. A template-switch adaptor with 12 random nucleotides tagged each cDNA molecule. MiXCR was run by TCRdb on the 5' RACE reads, yielding one entry per CDR3 protein. Of about 1,500,000 distinct CDR3 sequences listed, 35% to 45% were seen once; the top ten hold approximately 7.9%. The CDR3 sequence is 16 residues long. The V and J ends lost 4 bases and 2 bases respectively, with 18 bases between them. In germline, CDR1 is SQVTM, CDR2 ANQGSEA. The data belong to a study of blood T cells in healthy people across ages.

V gene TRBV29-1 combines with J gene TRBJ2-1, with a possible D match to TRBD1 (5 bases). Sequenced input: blood. This TCR was recovered from a woman aged 18-29 years in good health. The chain's CDR3 is CSVGIPKLTAYNEQFF. The CDR3 bases are TGCAGCGTTGGAATTCCAAAGCTGACAGCCTACAATGAGCAGTTCTTC.